This T cell receptor beta chain was observed in a study of identical twins. The table lists this clonotype with a few counts. The V gene lost 2 bases and the J gene lost 5 bases, with 10 bases spanning the gap. This CDR3 has 14 residues. The germline CDR1 and CDR2 sequences are MNHEY and SVGEGT. TCRdb itself ran the 5' RACE reads through MiXCR, one entry per CDR3 protein. The table lists about 500,000 distinct CDR3 sequences, 13% to 15% of them singletons, with 0.8% to 1% in the top ten. This same sample was also part of a study on yellow fever vaccine responses in identical twins.

The sequencing sample was made of CD4+ T cells sorted from blood. The V call is TRBV6-2 or TRBV6-3, the J call TRBJ1-5; D is unclear. The sequence derives from a woman between 18 and 30 years old in good health. The CDR3 bases are TGTGCCAGCAGTTACAGCGGGGTGGATCAGCCCCAGCATTTT. Amino acid sequence: CASSYSGVDQPQHF.